This T cell receptor beta chain was sequenced in a study of blood T cell repertoires in COVID-19. This clone has just a few counts. Assay: immunoSEQ multiplex PCR; the TCRdb copy retains only in-frame clones and omits some. The profile covers 80,000 or so clones, with 85% appearing a single time and 11% taken by the ten largest. The V end lost 4 bases, the J end lost 5 bases, and 26 bases lay between the germline ends. The CDR3 has 18 amino acids. The germline V gene encodes CDR1 LGHNA and CDR2 YNFKEQ. The rearrangement uses TRBV4-2 and TRBJ1-2; D is uncertain. Specimen: peripheral blood. The receptor was isolated from a man between 60 and 75 years old with COVID-19, enrolled during active disease. The CDR3 bases are TGTGCCAGCAGCCCGGAAATGGTATCGGGAGCGCTTGGATATGGCTACACCTTC. It specifies CASSPEMVSGALGYGYTF.